Sequencing of this TCR beta chain was carried out in a study of vaccination and CD4 T cells after COVID-19 (dated by TCRdb to the early 2020s). Notes on the research overall: Every convalescent patient had a positive nasal swab PCR test for SARS-CoV-2, with mild disease in 8 to 10 patients and severe disease in one. In the convalescent cohort there were six males and four females, among whom were two Hispanic individuals, seven Caucasians, two Asians and one multiracial person. Each participant got two doses of either the Pfizer-BioNTech BNT162b2 vaccine (n=8) or the Moderna mRNA-1273 vaccine (n=2). Post-COVID blood samples were collected from convalescent patients a median of around 100 days after diagnosis, with a range of about 30 to 161 days. Post-vaccine blood samples were taken a median of about 77 days after the second vaccine dose, with a range of roughly 14 to 241 days. Overlapping spike peptide pools from SARS-CoV-2 and from the common cold coronaviruses HCoV-NL63, HCoV-OC43 and HCoV-229E were used as culture stimuli. Control cultures received a CEFX viral epitope pool as the positive control, an HIV-1 Nef peptide pool as the negative control, or no peptide. In 10 COVID-19 convalescent patients and a few infection-naive healthy vaccine recipients, researchers compared the spike-specific CD4+ TCR repertoire from before mRNA vaccination with the repertoire from after. Here is what the overall study found, with its caveats: The median number of SARS-CoV-2-reactive clonotypes rose from around 20 after infection to a few dozen after vaccination, but the change was not significant. The study included relatively few convalescent patients and did not analyze early timepoints after natural infection. In convalescent patients, a median roughly 87% of post-vaccine SARS-CoV-2-reactive clones were detected only after vaccination, and vaccine-specific priming was suggested by this finding. Of the vaccine-specific clones found in convalescent patients, nearly all (304 of 307) were mono-reactive for SARS-CoV-2 spike instead of being cross-reactive with common cold coronaviruses.

Receptor libraries were prepared by PCR. TCR sequencing of DNA from cultured CD4+ T cells used the Oncomine TCR Beta short-read assay at the Johns Hopkins FTIC core. The QIAamp micro DNA kit was used to extract genomic DNA from the cultured CD4+ T cells. Oncomine TCR Beta libraries made from cultured CD4+ T cells were pooled using unique dual indexes and sequenced on an Illumina iSeq 100. For the original study's pipeline: Non-productive sequences were filtered out, and CDR3s that did not start with C, did not end with F or W, or were shorter than 7 amino acids were discarded. Antigen-specific clonotypes were identified with the MANAFEST web application by comparing peptide-stimulated wells with reference and other culture wells. An FDR below 0.05, an odds ratio above 5, and a productive frequency above 0.1% in at least two of three replicate wells were required for clones to be considered positive. Cross-reactive clonotypes were defined as significantly expanded in both SARS-CoV-2 spike wells and at least one common cold coronavirus spike condition. Similarity between CDR3 sequences was evaluated in R version 3.6.1 using Levenshtein distances (stringdist) and unrooted phylogenetic trees (ape). TCRdb reanalyzed the raw reads on its own, using fastp at Q25 for trimming and MiXCR for clone calling, and kept in-frame beta chains. Entries are consolidated by CDR3 protein sequence, retaining the most common genes and DNA. TCRdb's processing, not the authors', yielded these V and J calls. The sample has 9,000 to 15,000 distinct CDR3 sequences on record, around 40% of them singletons. The top ten hold about 18% of the sample.

The sample holds a few counts of this clonotype. Its antigen is not yet known. It has no much larger one-base neighbor in the sample; base qualities were not kept. From a lookup of the germline V gene (reference sequence), CDR1 and CDR2 are DFQATT and SNEGSKA. The CDR3 spans 14 residues, from the cysteine through the phenylalanine. Just the 42-base CDR3 DNA is kept, in frame starting at base 1. The trim is 0 bases for V and 0 bases for J, with a gap of 6 bases between the germline ends. The treatment or condition label for this specimen denotes: roughly 10-day PBMC culture with coronavirus spike peptide pools or control peptides (ViraFEST assay). The ViraFEST assay was used in the study, in which antigen-specific T cells were expanded with peptide pools and expanded clonotypes were subsequently identified by TCR sequencing. The positive SARS-CoV-2 PCR tests of the convalescent patients were dated from March to December 2020, before the Alpha, Beta and Delta variants emerged in the United States. PBMCs were cultured at roughly 1.8 million per well in IMDM supplemented with roughly 5% human AB serum and about 9.6 IU/ml IL-2, with around 10 ug/ml peptide pools added. Half of the culture medium was replaced with fresh IL-2-containing medium on days 3 and 7. CD4+ T cells were isolated after approximately 10 days of culture through negative selection using the EasySep CD4+ T cell isolation kit. Ficoll-Paque Plus gradient centrifugation was used to isolate PBMCs from whole blood, and the isolated PBMCs were then either used fresh or cryopreserved at -140C. Culture conditions were generally each tested in triplicate wells.

This sequence originates from a human donor with COVID-19. Specimen: cultured CD4+ T cells from blood. This chain joins TRBV20-1 to TRBJ1-5, with no reliable assignment of the D segment. The nucleotides are TGCAGTGCTAGAGACCCGAATAGCAATCAGCCCCAGCATTTT. Translated, this gives CSARDPNSNQPQHF.